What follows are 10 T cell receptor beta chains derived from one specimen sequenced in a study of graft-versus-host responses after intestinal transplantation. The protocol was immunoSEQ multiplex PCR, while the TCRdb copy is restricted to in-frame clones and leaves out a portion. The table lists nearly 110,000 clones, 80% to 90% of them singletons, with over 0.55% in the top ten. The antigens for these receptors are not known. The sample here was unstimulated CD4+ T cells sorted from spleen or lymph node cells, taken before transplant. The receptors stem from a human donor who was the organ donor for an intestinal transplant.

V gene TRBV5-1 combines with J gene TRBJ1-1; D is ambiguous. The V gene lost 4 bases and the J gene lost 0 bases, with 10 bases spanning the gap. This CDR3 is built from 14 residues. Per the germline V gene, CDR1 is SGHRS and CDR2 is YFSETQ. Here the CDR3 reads CASSPVGVNTEAFF. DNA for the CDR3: TGCGCCAGCAGCCCTGTCGGGGTGAACACTGAAGCTTTCTTT.

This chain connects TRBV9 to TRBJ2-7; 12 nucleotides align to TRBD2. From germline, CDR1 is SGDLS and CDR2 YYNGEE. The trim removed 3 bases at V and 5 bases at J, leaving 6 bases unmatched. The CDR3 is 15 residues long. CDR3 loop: CASSGNLAGGHEQYF. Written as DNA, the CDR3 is TGTGCCAGCAGCGGCAATCTAGCGGGAGGGCACGAGCAGTACTTC.

The chain's CDR3 is CASSPPQPDEKLFF. In DNA, the CDR3 is TGTGCCAGCTCACCACCACAACCCGATGAAAAACTGTTTTTT. This sequence joins TRBV18 and TRBJ1-4; D gene uncertain. Germline lookup yields CDR1 KGHSH and CDR2 LQKENI. The CDR3 totals 14 residues. The V and J ends lost 0 bases and 6 bases respectively, with 8 bases between them. Looking up the rest from reference TRBV18 and TRBJ1-4 gives the full variable domain: NAGVMQNPRHLVRRRGQEARLRCSPMKGHSHVYWYRQLPEEGLKFMVYLQKENIIDESGMPKERFSAEFPKEGPSILRIQQVVRGDSAAYFCASSPPQPDEKLFFGSGTQLSVL.

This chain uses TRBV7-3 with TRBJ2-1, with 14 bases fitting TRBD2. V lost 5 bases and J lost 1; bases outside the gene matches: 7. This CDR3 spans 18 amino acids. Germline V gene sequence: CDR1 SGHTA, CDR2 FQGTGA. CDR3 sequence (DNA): TGTGCCAGCAGCCAAAGGACTAGCGGGGGGCCATCCTACAATGAGCAGTTCTTC. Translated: CASSQRTSGGPSYNEQFF.

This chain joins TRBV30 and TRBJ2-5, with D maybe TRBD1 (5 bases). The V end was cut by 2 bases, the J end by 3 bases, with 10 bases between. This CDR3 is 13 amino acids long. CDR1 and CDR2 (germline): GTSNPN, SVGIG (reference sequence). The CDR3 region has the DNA TGTGCCTGGAGTTTGTTACAGGAAGAGACCCAGTACTTC. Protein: CAWSLLQEETQYF. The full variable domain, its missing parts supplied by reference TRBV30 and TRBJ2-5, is SQTIHQWPATLVQPVGSPLSLECTVEGTSNPNLYWYRQAAGRGLQLLFYSVGIGQISSEVPQNLSASRPQDRQFILSSKKLLLSDSGFYLCAWSLLQEETQYFGPGTRLLVL.

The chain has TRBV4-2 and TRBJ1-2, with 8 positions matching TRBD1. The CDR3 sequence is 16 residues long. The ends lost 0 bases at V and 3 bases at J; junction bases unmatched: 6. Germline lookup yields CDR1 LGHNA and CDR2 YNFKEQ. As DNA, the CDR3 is TGTGCCAGCAGCCAAGATCGGCAGGGGGCACACTATGGCTACACCTTC. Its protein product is CASSQDRQGAHYGYTF.

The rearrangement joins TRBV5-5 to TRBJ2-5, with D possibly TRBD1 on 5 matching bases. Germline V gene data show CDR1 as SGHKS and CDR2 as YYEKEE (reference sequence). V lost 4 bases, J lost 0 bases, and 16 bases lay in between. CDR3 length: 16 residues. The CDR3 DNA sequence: TGTGCCAGCAGCCCACCACAGACAGCGTACCAAGAGACCCAGTACTTC. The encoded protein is CASSPPQTAYQETQYF.

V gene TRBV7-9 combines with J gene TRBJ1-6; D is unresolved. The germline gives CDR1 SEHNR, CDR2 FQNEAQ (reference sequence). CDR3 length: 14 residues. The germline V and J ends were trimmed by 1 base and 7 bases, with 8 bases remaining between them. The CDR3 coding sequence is TGTGCCAGCAGCTTAGAAGCCTTCAATTCACCCCTCCACTTT. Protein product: CASSLEAFNSPLHF.

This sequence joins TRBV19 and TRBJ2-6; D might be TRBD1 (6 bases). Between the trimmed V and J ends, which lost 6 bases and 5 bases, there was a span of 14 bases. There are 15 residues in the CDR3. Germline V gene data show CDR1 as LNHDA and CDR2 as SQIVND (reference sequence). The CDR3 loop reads CASSPGVGRANVLTF. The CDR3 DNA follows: TGTGCCAGTAGCCCAGGGGTAGGTCGGGCCAACGTCCTGACTTTC.

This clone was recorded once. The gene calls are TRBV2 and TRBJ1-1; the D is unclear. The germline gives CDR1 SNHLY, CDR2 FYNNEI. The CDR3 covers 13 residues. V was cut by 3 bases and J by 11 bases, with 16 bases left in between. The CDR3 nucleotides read TGTGCCAGCAGTGATCCTCGGGCACGCTGGGCTTTCTTT. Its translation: CASSDPRARWAFF.